This T cell receptor (beta chain) is from a study of blood T cell repertoires in COVID-19. Looking at the study overall: Researchers got acute and convalescent COVID-19 samples from the United States, Italy and Spain.

Trimming removed 1 base from V and 4 bases from J; junction bases left unmatched: 4. Germline CDR1 reads KGHSH; CDR2 reads LQKENI. This CDR3 comprises 14 residues. Original processing methods: Estimated nucleated cell counts came from reference gene primer amplification. TCRdb's table, derived via immunoSEQ multiplex PCR, lists solely in-frame clones and lacks some. Clone size and V and J calls were adopted from that table, with D and trimming inferred from the DNA. The sample comprises 100,000 or so clones, just under 95% of which are singletons, and 4.5% to 6% rests with the top ten. The TCR originated in a man between 65 and 85 years old with acute or convalescent COVID-19. Sample: peripheral blood. V and J are TRBV18 and TRBJ2-7, with TRBD2 identical over 7 bases. The CDR3 DNA sequence: TGTGCCAGCTCACCACGGTGGGGGGGGTACGAGCAGTACTTC. Its protein is CASSPRWGGYEQYF.